This entry concerns a single TCR beta chain. This record comes from a study of blood T cell repertoires in COVID-19. Across the study: Acute and convalescent COVID-19 samples came from the United States, Italy and Spain. PBMCs, B-cell-depleted T cells, or T cells provided the cDNA or gDNA that made up the material.

In the original processing: Amplification of reference gene primers was used by the study to estimate nucleated cell counts. The method was immunoSEQ multiplex PCR; TCRdb's version includes in-frame clones alone and lacks a portion of them. The DNA gave D and trimming, while V, J and clone size come from that table. The sample shows about 75,000 clones, more than 65% of them seen only once. The specimen sequenced was peripheral blood. This sequence originates from a woman older than 75 with active or convalescent COVID-19.

The CDR3 protein is CASRIQGSGANVLTF. CDR3 in DNA: TGTGCCAGCAGGATACAGGGCTCTGGGGCCAACGTCCTGACTTTC. The chain is built from TRBV6-5 and TRBJ2-6; a possible D gene is TRBD1 (6 bases). The ends were cut back, 6 bases at V and 0 bases at J, with 9 bases in the middle. Germline CDR1 and CDR2: MNHEY and SVGAGI. The CDR3 spans 15 residues.